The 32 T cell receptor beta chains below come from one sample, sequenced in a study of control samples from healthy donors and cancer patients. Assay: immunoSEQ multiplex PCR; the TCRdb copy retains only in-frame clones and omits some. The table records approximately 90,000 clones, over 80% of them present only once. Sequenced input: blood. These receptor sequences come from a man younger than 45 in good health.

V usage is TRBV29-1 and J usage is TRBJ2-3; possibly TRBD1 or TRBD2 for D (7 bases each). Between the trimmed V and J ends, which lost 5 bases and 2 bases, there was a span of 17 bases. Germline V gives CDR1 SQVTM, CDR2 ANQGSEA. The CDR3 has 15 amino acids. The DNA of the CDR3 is TGCAGCGTTCCCCCAGGGGGGGGTGACACAGATACGCAGTATTTT. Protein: CSVPPGGGDTDTQYF.

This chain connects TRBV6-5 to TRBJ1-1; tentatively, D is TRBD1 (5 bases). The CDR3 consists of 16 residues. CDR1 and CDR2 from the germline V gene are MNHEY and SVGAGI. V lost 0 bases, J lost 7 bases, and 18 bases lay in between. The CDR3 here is CASSYSRSQRGFEAFF. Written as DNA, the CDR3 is TGTGCCAGCAGTTACTCGCGGTCTCAGAGGGGTTTTGAAGCTTTCTTT.

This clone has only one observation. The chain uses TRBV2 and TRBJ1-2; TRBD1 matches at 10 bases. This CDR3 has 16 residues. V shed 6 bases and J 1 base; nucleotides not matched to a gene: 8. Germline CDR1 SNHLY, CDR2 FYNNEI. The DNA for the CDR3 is TGTGCCAGCAGCCCGGGACAGGGGAGGGGTAACTATGGCTACACCTTC. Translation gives CASSPGQGRGNYGYTF.

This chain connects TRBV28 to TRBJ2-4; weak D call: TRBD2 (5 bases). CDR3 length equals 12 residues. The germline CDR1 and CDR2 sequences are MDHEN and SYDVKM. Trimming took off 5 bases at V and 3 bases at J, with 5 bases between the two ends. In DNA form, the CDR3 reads TGTGCCAGCAGTGAGGGCAAAAACATTCAGTACTTC. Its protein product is CASSEGKNIQYF.

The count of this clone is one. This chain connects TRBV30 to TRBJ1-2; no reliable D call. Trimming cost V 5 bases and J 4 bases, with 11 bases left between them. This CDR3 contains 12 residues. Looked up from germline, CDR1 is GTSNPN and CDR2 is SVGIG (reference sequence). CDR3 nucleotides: TGTGCCTGGGCGGACCGCACCTATGGCTACACCTTC. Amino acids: CAWADRTYGYTF.

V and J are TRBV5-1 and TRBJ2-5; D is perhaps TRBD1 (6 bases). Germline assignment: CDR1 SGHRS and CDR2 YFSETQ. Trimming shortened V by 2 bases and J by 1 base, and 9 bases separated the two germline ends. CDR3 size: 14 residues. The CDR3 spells CASSLGQIQETQYF. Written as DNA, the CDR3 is TGCGCCAGCAGCTTAGGACAGATCCAAGAGACCCAGTACTTC.

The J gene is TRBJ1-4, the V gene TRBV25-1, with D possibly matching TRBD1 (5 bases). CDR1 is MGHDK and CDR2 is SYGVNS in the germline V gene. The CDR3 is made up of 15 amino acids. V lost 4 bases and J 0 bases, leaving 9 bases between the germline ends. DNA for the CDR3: TGTGCCAGCAGTGCTCCACAGGCAACTAATGAAAAACTGTTTTTT. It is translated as CASSAPQATNEKLFF.

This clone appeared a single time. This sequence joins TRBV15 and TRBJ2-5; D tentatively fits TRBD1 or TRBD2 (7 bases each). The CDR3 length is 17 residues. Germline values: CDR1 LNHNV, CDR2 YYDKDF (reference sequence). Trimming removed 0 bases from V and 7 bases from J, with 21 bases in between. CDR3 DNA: TGTGCCACCAGCAGAGACACAGGGGCCACTTGGGGGGGGACCCAGTACTTC. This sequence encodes CATSRDTGATWGGTQYF.

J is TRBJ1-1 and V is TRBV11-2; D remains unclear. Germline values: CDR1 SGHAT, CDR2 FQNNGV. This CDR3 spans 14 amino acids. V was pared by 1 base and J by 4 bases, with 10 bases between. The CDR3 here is CASSLAGWSTEAFF. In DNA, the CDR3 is TGTGCCAGCAGCTTAGCGGGGTGGAGCACTGAAGCTTTCTTT. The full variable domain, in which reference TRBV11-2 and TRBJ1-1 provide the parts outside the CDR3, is EAGVAQSPRYKIIEKRQSVAFWCNPISGHATLYWYQQILGQGPKLLIQFQNNGVVDDSQLPKDRFSAERLKGVDSTLKIQPAKLEDSAVYLCASSLAGWSTEAFFGQGTRLTVV.

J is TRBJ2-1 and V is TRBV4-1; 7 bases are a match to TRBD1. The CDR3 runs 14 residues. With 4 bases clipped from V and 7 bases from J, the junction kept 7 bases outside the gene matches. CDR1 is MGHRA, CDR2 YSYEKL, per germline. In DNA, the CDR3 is TGCGCCAGCAGCCGGACGGACAGGTCGAATGAGCAGTTCTTC. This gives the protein CASSRTDRSNEQFF.

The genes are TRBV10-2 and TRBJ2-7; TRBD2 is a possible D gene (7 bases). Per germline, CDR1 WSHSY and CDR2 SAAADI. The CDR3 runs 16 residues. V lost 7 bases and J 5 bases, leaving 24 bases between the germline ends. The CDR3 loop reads CASKGGGWYPFDEQYF. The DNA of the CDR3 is TGCGCCAGCAAAGGGGGGGGCTGGTACCCTTTCGACGAGCAGTACTTC.

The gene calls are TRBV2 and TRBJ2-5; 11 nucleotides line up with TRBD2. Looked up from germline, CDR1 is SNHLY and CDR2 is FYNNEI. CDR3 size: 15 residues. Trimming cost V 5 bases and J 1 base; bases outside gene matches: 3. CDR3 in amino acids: CASSRLAGLQETQYF. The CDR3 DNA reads TGTGCCAGCAGTAGACTAGCGGGGCTCCAAGAGACCCAGTACTTC.

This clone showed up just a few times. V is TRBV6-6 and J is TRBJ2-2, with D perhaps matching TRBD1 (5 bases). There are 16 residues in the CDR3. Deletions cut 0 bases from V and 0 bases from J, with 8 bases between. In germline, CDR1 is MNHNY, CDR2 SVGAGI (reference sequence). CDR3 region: CASSYSYRTNTGELFF. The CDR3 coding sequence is TGTGCCAGCAGTTACTCTTACAGGACGAACACCGGGGAGCTGTTTTTT.

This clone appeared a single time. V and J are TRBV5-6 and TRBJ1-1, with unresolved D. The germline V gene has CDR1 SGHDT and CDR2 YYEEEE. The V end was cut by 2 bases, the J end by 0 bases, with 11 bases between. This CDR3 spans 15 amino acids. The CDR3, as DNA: TGTGCCAGCAGCTTTCAACGGACGGTGAACACTGAAGCTTTCTTT. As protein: CASSFQRTVNTEAFF.

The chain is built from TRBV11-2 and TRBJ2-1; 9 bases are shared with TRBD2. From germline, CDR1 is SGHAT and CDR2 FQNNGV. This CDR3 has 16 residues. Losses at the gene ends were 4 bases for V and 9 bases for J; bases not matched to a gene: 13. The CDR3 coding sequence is TGTGCCAGCAGCTCCTCGAGGGTAGCGGGGGCCAGTGAGCAGTTCTTC. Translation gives CASSSSRVAGASEQFF.

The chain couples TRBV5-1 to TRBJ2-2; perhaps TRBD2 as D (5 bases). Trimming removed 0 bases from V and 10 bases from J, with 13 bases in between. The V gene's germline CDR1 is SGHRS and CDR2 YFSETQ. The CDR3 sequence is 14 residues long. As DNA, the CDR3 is TGCGCCAGCAGCTTGGTGGCAGCGGTCGCGGAGCTGTTTTTT. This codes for CASSLVAAVAELFF.

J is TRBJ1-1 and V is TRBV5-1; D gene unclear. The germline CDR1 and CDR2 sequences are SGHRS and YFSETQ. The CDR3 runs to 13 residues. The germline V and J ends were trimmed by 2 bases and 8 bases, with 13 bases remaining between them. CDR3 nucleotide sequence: TGCGCCAGCAGCTTAGGCCTCTCCCGCGAAGCTTTCTTT. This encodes CASSLGLSREAFF.

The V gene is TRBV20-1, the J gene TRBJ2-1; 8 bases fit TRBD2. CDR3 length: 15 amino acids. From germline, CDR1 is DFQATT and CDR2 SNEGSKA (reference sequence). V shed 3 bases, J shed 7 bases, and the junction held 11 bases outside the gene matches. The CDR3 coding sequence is TGCAGTGCTAGTCTTCCGGGGGGGCGATGGAATGAGCAGTTCTTC. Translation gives CSASLPGGRWNEQFF.

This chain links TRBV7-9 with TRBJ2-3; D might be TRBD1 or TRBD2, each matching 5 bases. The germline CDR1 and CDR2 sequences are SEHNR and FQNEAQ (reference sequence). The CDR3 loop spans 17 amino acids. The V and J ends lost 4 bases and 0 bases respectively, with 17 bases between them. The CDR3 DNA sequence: TGTGCCAGCAGCTCGGGGCCTAACGTACTTAGCACAGATACGCAGTATTTT. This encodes CASSSGPNVLSTDTQYF.

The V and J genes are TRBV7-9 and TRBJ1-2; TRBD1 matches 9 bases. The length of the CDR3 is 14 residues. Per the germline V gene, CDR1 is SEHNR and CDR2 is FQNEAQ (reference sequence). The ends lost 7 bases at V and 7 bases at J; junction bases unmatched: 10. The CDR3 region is CASNRDRVRGGYTF. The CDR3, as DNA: TGTGCCAGCAACCGGGACAGGGTTAGGGGTGGCTACACCTTC.

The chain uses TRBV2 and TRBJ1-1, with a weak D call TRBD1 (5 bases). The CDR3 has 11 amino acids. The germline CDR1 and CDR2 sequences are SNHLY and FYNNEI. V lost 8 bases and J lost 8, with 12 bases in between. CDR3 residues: CASVGGSEAFF. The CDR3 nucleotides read TGTGCCAGCGTTGGGGGTTCCGAAGCTTTCTTT. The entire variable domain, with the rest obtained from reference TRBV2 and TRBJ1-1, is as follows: EPEVTQTPSHQVTQMGQEVILRCVPISNHLYFYWYRQILGQKVEFLVSFYNNEISEKSEIFDDQFSVERPDGSNFTLKIRSTKLEDSAMYFCASVGGSEAFFGQGTRLTVV.

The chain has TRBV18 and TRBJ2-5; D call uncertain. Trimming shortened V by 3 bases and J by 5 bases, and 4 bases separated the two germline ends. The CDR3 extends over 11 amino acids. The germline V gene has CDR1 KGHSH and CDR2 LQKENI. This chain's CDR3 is CASSPLETQYF. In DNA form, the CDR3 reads TGTGCCAGCTCACCGTTGGAGACCCAGTACTTC.

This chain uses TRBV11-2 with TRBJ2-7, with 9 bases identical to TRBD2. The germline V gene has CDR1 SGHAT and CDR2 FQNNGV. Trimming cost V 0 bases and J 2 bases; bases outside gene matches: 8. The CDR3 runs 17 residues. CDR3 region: CASSLDSDGLATYEQYF. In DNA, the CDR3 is TGTGCCAGCAGCTTAGATTCGGACGGACTAGCGACCTACGAGCAGTACTTC.

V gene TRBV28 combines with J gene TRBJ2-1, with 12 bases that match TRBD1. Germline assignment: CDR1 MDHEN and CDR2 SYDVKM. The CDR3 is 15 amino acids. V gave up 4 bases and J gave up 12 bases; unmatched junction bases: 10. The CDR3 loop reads CASSSYGTGGVGQFF. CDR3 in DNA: TGTGCCAGCAGTTCCTACGGGACAGGGGGCGTAGGGCAGTTCTTC.

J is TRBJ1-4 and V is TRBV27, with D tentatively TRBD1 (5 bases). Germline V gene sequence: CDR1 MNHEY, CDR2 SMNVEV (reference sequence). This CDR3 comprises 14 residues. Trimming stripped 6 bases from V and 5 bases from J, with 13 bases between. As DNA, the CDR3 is TGTGCCAGCAGACGGGACGCAGGGAATGAAAAACTGTTTTTT. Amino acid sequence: CASRRDAGNEKLFF.

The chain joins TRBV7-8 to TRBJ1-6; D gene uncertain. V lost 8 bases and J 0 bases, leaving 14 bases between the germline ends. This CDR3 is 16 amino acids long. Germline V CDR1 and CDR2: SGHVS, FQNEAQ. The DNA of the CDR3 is TGTGCCAGCGCCCCCACCCGGAGCTCCTATAATTCACCCCTCCACTTT. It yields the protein CASAPTRSSYNSPLHF. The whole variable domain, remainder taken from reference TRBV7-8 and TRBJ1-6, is GAGVSQSPRYKVAKRGQDVALRCDPISGHVSLFWYQQALGQGPEFLTYFQNEAQLDKSGLPSDRFFAERPEGSVSTLKIQRTQQEDSAVYLCASAPTRSSYNSPLHFGNGTRLTVT.

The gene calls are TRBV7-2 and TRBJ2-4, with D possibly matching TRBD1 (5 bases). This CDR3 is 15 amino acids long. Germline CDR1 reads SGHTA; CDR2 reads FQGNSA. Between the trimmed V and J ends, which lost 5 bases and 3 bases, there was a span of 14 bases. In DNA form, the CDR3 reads TGTGCCAGCAGCACTCGACAGTCGGGCAAAAACATTCAGTACTTC. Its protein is CASSTRQSGKNIQYF.

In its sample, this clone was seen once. CDR3 nucleotide sequence: TGCAGCGTTGAGGAGCACACAGATACGCAGTATTTT. Translation: CSVEEHTDTQYF. V gene TRBV29-1 combines with J gene TRBJ2-3; no definite D call. V lost 3 bases and J 2 bases, leaving 6 bases between the germline ends. Germline V CDR1 and CDR2: SQVTM, ANQGSEA. This CDR3 has 12 residues.

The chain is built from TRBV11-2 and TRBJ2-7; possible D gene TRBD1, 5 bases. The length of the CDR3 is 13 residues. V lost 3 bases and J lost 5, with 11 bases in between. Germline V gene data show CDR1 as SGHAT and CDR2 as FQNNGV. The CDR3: CASSFMSGNEQYF. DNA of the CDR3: TGTGCCAGCAGCTTCATGTCAGGGAACGAGCAGTACTTC.

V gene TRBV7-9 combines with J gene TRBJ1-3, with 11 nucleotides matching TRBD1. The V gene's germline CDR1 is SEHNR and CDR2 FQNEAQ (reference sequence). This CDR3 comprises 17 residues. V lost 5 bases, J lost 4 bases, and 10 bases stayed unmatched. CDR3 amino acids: CASSPDRGRLGGNTIYF. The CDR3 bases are TGTGCCAGCAGCCCGGACAGGGGGCGCTTAGGGGGAAACACCATATATTTT.

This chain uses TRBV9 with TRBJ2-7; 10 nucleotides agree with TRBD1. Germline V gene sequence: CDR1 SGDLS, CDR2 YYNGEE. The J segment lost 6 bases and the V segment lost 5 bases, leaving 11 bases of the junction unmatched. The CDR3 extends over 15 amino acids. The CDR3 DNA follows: TGTGCCAGCAGTGCCAATAGGGACAGGGGATTCGAGCAGTACTTC. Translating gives CASSANRDRGFEQYF.

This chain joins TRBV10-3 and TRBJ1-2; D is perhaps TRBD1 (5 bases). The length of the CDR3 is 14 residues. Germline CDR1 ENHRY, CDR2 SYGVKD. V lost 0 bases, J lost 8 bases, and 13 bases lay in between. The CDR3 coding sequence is TGTGCCATCAGTGAGTCTCTCAGGGCGGGAGGCTACACCTTC. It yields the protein CAISESLRAGGYTF.